The rows below give T cell receptor beta chains drawn from one sample of a study of shared clonotypes between healthy human individuals. Profiled with immunoSEQ multiplex PCR; TCRdb holds only in-frame clones, not every one. The sample shows about 300,000 clones, under 80% of them seen only once. The sequenced sample was memory CD4+ T cells sorted from blood. The receptors stem from a man aged 30 to 39 in good health. The CDR3 runs from the conserved cysteine through the conserved F or W. Fields, in order: J gene, clone size, D gene, V gene, CDR3 DNA, CDR3 protein. D genes are given only for firm matches. Part of the rows lack a size; the others show once, few, many or a class for expanded clones.

J gene: TRBJ2-5; clone size: few; D gene: NA; V gene: TRBV18; CDR3 DNA: TGTGCCAGCTCACTCGGGGGGACACAAGAGACCCAGTACTTC; CDR3 protein: CASSLGGTQETQYF
J gene: TRBJ2-1; clone size: NA; D gene: TRBD2; V gene: TRBV7-9; CDR3 DNA: TGTGCCAGCAGCGCCCTAGCGGGAGGGAAACACAATGAGCAGTTCTTC; CDR3 protein: CASSALAGGKHNEQFF
J gene: TRBJ2-7; clone size: NA; D gene: NA; V gene: TRBV10-1; CDR3 DNA: TGCGCCAGCAGAGAAAGCGGCAGCGCCACCTACGAGCAGTACTTC; CDR3 protein: CASRESGSATYEQYF
J gene: TRBJ2-2; clone size: NA; D gene: TRBD2; V gene: TRBV4-3; CDR3 DNA: TGCGCCAGCAGCCAAGATCTTGGGACTAGAGTGACCGGGGAGCTGTTTTTT; CDR3 protein: CASSQDLGTRVTGELFF
J gene: TRBJ2-3; clone size: few; D gene: NA; V gene: TRBV6-6; CDR3 DNA: TGTGCCAGCAGCCTCAGGGGAAGGGATACGCAGTATTTT; CDR3 protein: CASSLRGRDTQYF
J gene: TRBJ2-4; clone size: NA; D gene: NA; V gene: TRBV7-2; CDR3 DNA: TGTGCCAGCAGCTTAGGCAGCGCGGGTGGGTACATTCAGTACTTC; CDR3 protein: CASSLGSAGGYIQYF
J gene: TRBJ2-7; clone size: NA; D gene: TRBD2; V gene: TRBV9; CDR3 DNA: TGTGCCAGCAGCGTATCCCTAAGCGGGAGTACCACCTACGAGCAGTACTTC; CDR3 protein: CASSVSLSGSTTYEQYF
J gene: TRBJ1-5; clone size: few; D gene: NA; V gene: TRBV6-1; CDR3 DNA: TGTGCCAGCAGTGAACGCTCCCAGGCCCGGAGCCAGCCCCAGCATTTT; CDR3 protein: CASSERSQARSQPQHF
J gene: TRBJ2-2; clone size: NA; D gene: NA; V gene: TRBV5-6; CDR3 DNA: TGTGCCAGCAGCTTGGACAGGGTTTGGGCCGGGGAGCTGTTTTTT; CDR3 protein: CASSLDRVWAGELFF
J gene: TRBJ2-7; clone size: once; D gene: NA; V gene: TRBV7-3; CDR3 DNA: TGTGCCAGCAGCTTGTACAGGGACTCCTACGAGCAGTACTTC; CDR3 protein: CASSLYRDSYEQYF
J gene: TRBJ1-5; clone size: NA; D gene: TRBD1; V gene: TRBV7-2; CDR3 DNA: TGTGCCAGCAGCCGAACAGGGGGCGCAAATAGCAATCAGCCCCAGCATTTT; CDR3 protein: CASSRTGGANSNQPQHF
J gene: TRBJ2-1; clone size: NA; D gene: NA; V gene: TRBV9; CDR3 DNA: TGTGCCAGCAGCGTAGCGGGAGATTACTACAATGAGCAGTTCTTC; CDR3 protein: CASSVAGDYYNEQFF
J gene: TRBJ2-3; clone size: NA; D gene: NA; V gene: TRBV29-1; CDR3 DNA: TGCAGCGTAGCTGGGACTTTGAGCGGCACAGATACGCAGTATTTT; CDR3 protein: CSVAGTLSGTDTQYF
J gene: TRBJ2-3; clone size: NA; D gene: NA; V gene: TRBV9; CDR3 DNA: TGTGCCAGCAGCGTATCGCCCACAGATACGCAGTATTTT; CDR3 protein: CASSVSPTDTQYF
J gene: TRBJ1-2; clone size: NA; D gene: NA; V gene: TRBV28; CDR3 DNA: TGTGCCAGCAGTCTCGGAAACCTAAACTATGGCTACACCTTC; CDR3 protein: CASSLGNLNYGYTF
J gene: TRBJ1-2; clone size: once; D gene: NA; V gene: TRBV29-1; CDR3 DNA: TGCAGCGTTGTTGCCAGGGAAGCCGGTAGGAACTATGGCTACACCTTC; CDR3 protein: CSVVAREAGRNYGYTF
J gene: TRBJ1-1; clone size: many; D gene: NA; V gene: TRBV19; CDR3 DNA: TGTGCCAGTAGTGTTCGGTGGACTGAAGCTTTCTTT; CDR3 protein: CASSVRWTEAFF
J gene: TRBJ1-4; clone size: NA; D gene: NA; V gene: TRBV19; CDR3 DNA: TGTGCCAGTCTCAATGCAGGGAAAAAACTGTTTTTT; CDR3 protein: CASLNAGKKLFF
J gene: TRBJ2-1; clone size: once; D gene: TRBD2; V gene: TRBV5-5; CDR3 DNA: TGTGCCAGCAGCCCTGCCGCTAGCGGCTACAATGAGCAGTTCTTC; CDR3 protein: CASSPAASGYNEQFF
J gene: TRBJ2-3; clone size: once; D gene: NA; V gene: TRBV19; CDR3 DNA: TGTGCCAGTCCCTGGACAGTTCAGTATTTT; CDR3 protein: CASPWTVQYF
J gene: TRBJ2-6; clone size: NA; D gene: TRBD2; V gene: TRBV5-4; CDR3 DNA: TGTGCCAGCTCTGCGGGAGGCAGCTCTGGGGCCAACGTCCTGACTTTC; CDR3 protein: CASSAGGSSGANVLTF
J gene: TRBJ1-3; clone size: NA; D gene: NA; V gene: TRBV5-1; CDR3 DNA: TGCGCCAGCAGCCGGGACGGAATAAACACCATATATTTT; CDR3 protein: CASSRDGINTIYF
J gene: TRBJ2-3; clone size: NA; D gene: NA; V gene: TRBV7-9; CDR3 DNA: TGTGCCAGCAGCTTAAAAGGCGGCTACACAGATACGCAGTATTTT; CDR3 protein: CASSLKGGYTDTQYF
J gene: TRBJ2-2; clone size: NA; D gene: TRBD1; V gene: TRBV4-3; CDR3 DNA: TGCGCCAGCAGCCGGAAGATGGGGGACAGCACGAACACCGGGGAGCTGTTTTTT; CDR3 protein: CASSRKMGDSTNTGELFF
J gene: TRBJ2-7; clone size: NA; D gene: NA; V gene: TRBV7-9; CDR3 DNA: TGTGCCAGCAGCTTATTAGTCGCAAACGAGCAGTACTTC; CDR3 protein: CASSLLVANEQYF
J gene: TRBJ2-7; clone size: few; D gene: NA; V gene: TRBV7-6; CDR3 DNA: TGTGCCAGCAGCTTAGCACGCTCAGCGGGCGCCTACGAGCAGTACTTC; CDR3 protein: CASSLARSAGAYEQYF
J gene: TRBJ1-2; clone size: NA; D gene: TRBD1; V gene: TRBV19; CDR3 DNA: TGTGCCAGCCGCCCCGGGACAGGGGGTAGTGGCTACACCTTC; CDR3 protein: CASRPGTGGSGYTF
J gene: TRBJ2-1; clone size: NA; D gene: TRBD1; V gene: TRBV5-8; CDR3 DNA: TGTGCCAGCACCCTAGTAGGGACAGTCTACAATGAGCAGTTCTTC; CDR3 protein: CASTLVGTVYNEQFF
J gene: TRBJ2-5; clone size: few; D gene: NA; V gene: TRBV19; CDR3 DNA: TGTGCCAGTAGTATAGACAGTTGGGAGACCCAGTACTTC; CDR3 protein: CASSIDSWETQYF
J gene: TRBJ2-1; clone size: NA; D gene: NA; V gene: TRBV7-2; CDR3 DNA: TGTGCCAGCAGCTTGGGCCACCAAAAGAACAATGAGCAGTTCTTC; CDR3 protein: CASSLGHQKNNEQFF
J gene: TRBJ2-3; clone size: NA; D gene: NA; V gene: TRBV7-8; CDR3 DNA: TGTGCCAGCAGCTTAGGTGTCCAAGATACGCAGTATTTT; CDR3 protein: CASSLGVQDTQYF
J gene: TRBJ2-1; clone size: few; D gene: TRBD2; V gene: TRBV7-8; CDR3 DNA: TGTGCCAGCAGCGCACAACGACTAGCGGGTACCAATGAGCAGTTCTTC; CDR3 protein: CASSAQRLAGTNEQFF
J gene: TRBJ2-7; clone size: NA; D gene: NA; V gene: TRBV27; CDR3 DNA: TGTGCCAGCAGTCCGGGTCCTCTCGCCGAGCAGTACTTC; CDR3 protein: CASSPGPLAEQYF
J gene: TRBJ1-1; clone size: NA; D gene: NA; V gene: TRBV7-2; CDR3 DNA: TGTGCCAGCAGCTTAGTGTTTTCATCCCGGGTGACTGAAGCTTTCTTT; CDR3 protein: CASSLVFSSRVTEAFF
J gene: TRBJ1-1; clone size: NA; D gene: NA; V gene: TRBV7-9; CDR3 DNA: TGTGCCAGCAGTTACTCAGACAGGAACACTGAAGCTTTCTTT; CDR3 protein: CASSYSDRNTEAFF
J gene: TRBJ2-5; clone size: NA; D gene: NA; V gene: TRBV11-2; CDR3 DNA: TGTGCCAGCACCCTCCACGAGGGATCGAAGACCCAGTACTTC; CDR3 protein: CASTLHEGSKTQYF
J gene: TRBJ2-1; clone size: NA; D gene: NA; V gene: TRBV11-3; CDR3 DNA: TGTGCCAGCAGCCTTAGCGCTAGCTCCTACAATGAGCAGTTCTTC; CDR3 protein: CASSLSASSYNEQFF
J gene: TRBJ1-1; clone size: few; D gene: TRBD1; V gene: TRBV28; CDR3 DNA: TGTGCCAGCAGCCTTCCCCTGACAGGGAGGTCAACTGAAGCTTTCTTT; CDR3 protein: CASSLPLTGRSTEAFF
J gene: TRBJ2-7; clone size: medium-sized; D gene: TRBD1; V gene: TRBV13; CDR3 DNA: TGTGCCAGCAGCTTGACGGCAGGGGGCGTAGGCGAGCAGTACTTC; CDR3 protein: CASSLTAGGVGEQYF
J gene: TRBJ2-3; clone size: NA; D gene: NA; V gene: TRBV5-1; CDR3 DNA: TGCGCCAGCAGTATGGGGGGCTACACAGATACGCAGTATTTT; CDR3 protein: CASSMGGYTDTQYF
J gene: TRBJ1-1; clone size: NA; D gene: NA; V gene: TRBV5-6; CDR3 DNA: TGTGCCAGCAGCTTGGGCATGGGGGCCACTGAAGCTTTCTTT; CDR3 protein: CASSLGMGATEAFF
J gene: TRBJ2-7; clone size: NA; D gene: NA; V gene: TRBV28; CDR3 DNA: TGTGCCAGCAATACCATACACGAGCAGTACTTC; CDR3 protein: CASNTIHEQYF
J gene: TRBJ1-2; clone size: NA; D gene: NA; V gene: TRBV10-3; CDR3 DNA: TGTGCCATCAGTGCTCCAAGGAATAGGAGCTACACCTTC; CDR3 protein: CAISAPRNRSYTF
J gene: TRBJ2-1; clone size: few; D gene: NA; V gene: TRBV5-6; CDR3 DNA: TGTGCCAGCAGCTTGGTTATGATTACCGGATACAATGAGCAGTTCTTC; CDR3 protein: CASSLVMITGYNEQFF
J gene: TRBJ2-5; clone size: NA; D gene: NA; V gene: TRBV5-4; CDR3 DNA: TGTGCCATCAAGGGGGAGAACCAAGAGACCCAGTACTTC; CDR3 protein: CAIKGENQETQYF
J gene: TRBJ2-4; clone size: NA; D gene: NA; V gene: TRBV15; CDR3 DNA: TGTGCCACCAGCAGATCTCAGCAGGGGGCCAAAAACATTCAGTACTTC; CDR3 protein: CATSRSQQGAKNIQYF
J gene: TRBJ1-2; clone size: NA; D gene: NA; V gene: TRBV4-3; CDR3 DNA: TGCGCCAGCAGCCAAGATTTGGTAGGCTATGGCTACACCTTC; CDR3 protein: CASSQDLVGYGYTF
J gene: TRBJ2-3; clone size: NA; D gene: NA; V gene: TRBV28; CDR3 DNA: TGTGCCAGCAGTCGGACAGATACAGATACGCAGTATTTT; CDR3 protein: CASSRTDTDTQYF
J gene: TRBJ2-3; clone size: NA; D gene: NA; V gene: TRBV14; CDR3 DNA: TGTGCCAGCAGCCAATCAGCGGCAGATACGCAGTATTTT; CDR3 protein: CASSQSAADTQYF
J gene: TRBJ2-3; clone size: few; D gene: NA; V gene: TRBV28; CDR3 DNA: TGTGCCAGCAGTTTACCAGATACGCAGTATTTT; CDR3 protein: CASSLPDTQYF
J gene: TRBJ2-3; clone size: once; D gene: NA; V gene: TRBV5-1; CDR3 DNA: TGCGCCAGCAGCTTGGCCGTGCAGTTTAGCACAGATACGCAGTATTTT; CDR3 protein: CASSLAVQFSTDTQYF
J gene: TRBJ2-2; clone size: NA; D gene: NA; V gene: TRBV18; CDR3 DNA: TGTGCCAGCTCACCACGCCTAGGACGGAACACCGGGGAGCTGTTTTTT; CDR3 protein: CASSPRLGRNTGELFF
J gene: TRBJ2-7; clone size: few; D gene: TRBD2; V gene: TRBV4-3; CDR3 DNA: TGCGCCAGCAGCCAATATCTAACTAGCGGGAGCTACGAGCAGTACTTC; CDR3 protein: CASSQYLTSGSYEQYF
J gene: TRBJ2-6; clone size: few; D gene: NA; V gene: TRBV18; CDR3 DNA: TGTGCCAGCTCACCCAGAGGGGTCTCTGGGGCCAACGTCCTGACTTTC; CDR3 protein: CASSPRGVSGANVLTF
J gene: TRBJ2-3; clone size: NA; D gene: NA; V gene: TRBV13; CDR3 DNA: TGTGCCAGCAGCCCTCCCACTGGCACAGATACGCAGTATTTT; CDR3 protein: CASSPPTGTDTQYF
J gene: TRBJ2-7; clone size: once; D gene: TRBD2; V gene: TRBV11-1; CDR3 DNA: TGTGCCAGCAGCTTAGGGACTAGCGCGTACTACGAGCAGTACTTC; CDR3 protein: CASSLGTSAYYEQYF
J gene: TRBJ2-1; clone size: NA; D gene: NA; V gene: TRBV10-3; CDR3 DNA: TGTGCCATCGGTACAGCCCTAAGCTCCTACAATGAGCAGTTCTTC; CDR3 protein: CAIGTALSSYNEQFF
J gene: TRBJ1-1; clone size: few; D gene: NA; V gene: TRBV6-6; CDR3 DNA: TGTGCCAGCAGCCAGGGGCAGGCGAACACTGAAGCTTTCTTT; CDR3 protein: CASSQGQANTEAFF
J gene: TRBJ2-7; clone size: NA; D gene: TRBD2; V gene: TRBV7-2; CDR3 DNA: TGTGCCAGCAGCCCCAGCGGGAGTGGTAGGGAGCAGTACTTC; CDR3 protein: CASSPSGSGREQYF